A single sample is the source of the 18 T cell receptor beta chains below, sequenced in a study of blood T cell repertoires in COVID-19. Repertoires were generated with immunoSEQ multiplex PCR, while TCRdb's copy carries only in-frame clones and drops some. Of about 190,000 clones in the sample, around nine tenths are singletons; the top ten hold approximately 2.5%. Sample: peripheral blood. These TCRs come from a man in his forties with active or convalescent COVID-19.

This clone appeared a few times. This chain links TRBV25-1 with TRBJ1-2, with 7 nucleotides matching TRBD1. In germline, CDR1 is MGHDK, CDR2 SYGVNS. This CDR3 is 14 amino acids long. Losses at the gene ends were 5 bases for V and 4 bases for J; bases not matched to a gene: 7. The CDR3 DNA reads TGTGCCAGCAGTCACCAGGGGGAAGCCTATGGCTACACCTTC. Translated: CASSHQGEAYGYTF.

This chain uses TRBV18 with TRBJ1-5; no clear D. The CDR3 sequence is 13 residues long. V lost 3 bases, J lost 5 bases, and 8 bases lay in between. Germline V gene data show CDR1 as KGHSH and CDR2 as LQKENI. CDR3 protein: CASSPSEDQPQHF. The CDR3 DNA reads TGTGCCAGCTCACCTAGCGAGGATCAGCCCCAGCATTTT.

The V call is TRBV10-3, the J call TRBJ2-3; TRBD1 agrees at 10 bases. V was pared by 6 bases and J by 6 bases, with 12 bases of the junction left unmatched. The CDR3 covers 16 residues. Germline V gives CDR1 ENHRY, CDR2 SYGVKD. CDR3 amino acids: CAISLAGTGAPDTQYF. CDR3 in DNA: TGTGCCATCAGCCTGGCCGGGACAGGGGCCCCGGATACGCAGTATTTT.

This clone appeared once. CDR3 in amino acids: CATRDTPVYEQYF. DNA of the CDR3: TGTGCCACACGGGACACCCCTGTCTACGAGCAGTACTTC. The rearrangement links TRBV7-3 to TRBJ2-7; a possible D gene is TRBD1 (6 bases). Per the germline V gene, CDR1 is SGHTA and CDR2 is FQGTGA. CDR3 length equals 13 residues. Trimming removed 10 bases from V and 3 bases from J, with 16 bases in between. The full variable domain, with the rest looked up from reference TRBV7-3 and TRBJ2-7, is GAGVSQTPSNKVTEKGKYVELRCDPISGHTALYWYRQSLGQGPEFLIYFQGTGAADDSGLPNDRFFAVRPEGSVSTLKIQRTERGDSAVYLCATRDTPVYEQYFGPGTRLTVT.

This chain links TRBV5-6 with TRBJ2-2, with D perhaps TRBD1 (5 bases). Germline values: CDR1 SGHDT, CDR2 YYEEEE. The V gene lost 5 bases and the J gene lost 7 bases, with 12 bases spanning the gap. This CDR3 has 13 residues. CDR3 coding DNA: TGTGCCAGCAGAATGACAGTTCGCGGGGAGCTGTTTTTT. The encoded protein is CASRMTVRGELFF.

This clone was observed once. This rearrangement joins TRBV15 to TRBJ2-5; the D gene is possibly TRBD2 (6 bases). The CDR3 contains 14 residues. V lost 0 bases to trimming and J lost 4 bases, with 9 bases between them. Germline V gene sequence: CDR1 LNHNV, CDR2 YYDKDF (reference sequence). CDR3: CATSREAGTETQYF. The DNA for the CDR3 is TGTGCCACCAGCAGAGAGGCGGGAACAGAGACCCAGTACTTC.

This clone showed up just a few times. The chain carries TRBV5-8 and TRBJ2-1; a possible D gene is TRBD2 (5 bases). This CDR3 contains 15 residues. CDR1 is SGHTS, CDR2 YDEGEE, per germline. V was trimmed by 2 bases and J by 3 bases, leaving 12 bases between them. CDR3 sequence (DNA): TGTGCCAGCAGCTTAGAGGGCGGGCTCTACAATGAGCAGTTCTTC. Encoded protein: CASSLEGGLYNEQFF.

The V gene is TRBV19, the J gene TRBJ2-1; 10 bases line up with TRBD2. The germline gives CDR1 LNHDA, CDR2 SQIVND (reference sequence). The V segment lost 9 bases and the J segment 0 bases; nucleotides outside the gene matches: 8. There are 16 residues in the CDR3. CDR3 residues: CASKLAGSSSYNEQFF. CDR3 nucleotides: TGTGCCAGCAAACTAGCGGGGTCCAGCTCCTACAATGAGCAGTTCTTC.

V gene TRBV27 combines with J gene TRBJ1-2, with D perhaps TRBD1 (6 bases). Trimming left V 5 bases short and J 12 bases short, with 25 bases between. Germline assignment: CDR1 MNHEY and CDR2 SMNVEV (reference sequence). There are 15 residues in the CDR3. The CDR3 bases are TGTGCCAGCAGTCTTAGAGGGGACGGGGGGCACATACACACCTTC. As protein: CASSLRGDGGHIHTF.

This clone has a single count. The chain uses TRBV19 and TRBJ1-4, with D perhaps matching TRBD1 (5 bases). Germline assignment: CDR1 LNHDA and CDR2 SQIVND (reference sequence). Trimming removed 7 bases at V and 5 bases at J, with 17 bases between. This CDR3 comprises 15 residues. The CDR3 sequence: CASMTRSRGNEKLFF. In nucleotides, the CDR3 is TGTGCCAGTATGACCAGGTCCCGGGGGAATGAAAAACTGTTTTTT.

This chain links TRBV12-3 or TRBV12-4 with TRBJ1-2; TRBD1 matches 7 bases. Trimming at V came to 5 bases and at J to 8 bases, leaving 8 bases not matched to a gene. The CDR3 has 13 amino acids. Here the CDR3 DNA reads TGTGCCAGCAGTCGAGACAGGGTAGACGGCTACACCTTC. Protein product: CASSRDRVDGYTF.

V usage is TRBV5-8 and J usage is TRBJ2-3, with 10 bases identical to TRBD1. Trimming at V came to 3 bases and at J to 3 bases, leaving 4 bases not matched to a gene. This CDR3 is 15 amino acids long. CDR1 is SGHTS and CDR2 is YDEGEE in the germline V gene. In DNA, the CDR3 is TGTGCCAGCAGCTCGGGGGACAGGGGAACAGATACGCAGTATTTT. Its translation: CASSSGDRGTDTQYF.

V is TRBV7-3 and J is TRBJ2-1; 12 nucleotides agree with TRBD2. Germline trimming cut 8 bases from V and 5 bases from J; bases unmatched to any gene: 4. The CDR3 extends over 14 amino acids. Germline V gives CDR1 SGHTA, CDR2 FQGTGA. DNA for the CDR3: TGTGCCAGCTCCAGACTAGCGGGGGACAATGAGCAGTTCTTC. This gives the protein CASSRLAGDNEQFF. Together with reference TRBV7-3 and TRBJ2-1, the CDR3 gives the full variable domain: GAGVSQTPSNKVTEKGKYVELRCDPISGHTALYWYRQSLGQGPEFLIYFQGTGAADDSGLPNDRFFAVRPEGSVSTLKIQRTERGDSAVYLCASSRLAGDNEQFFGPGTRLTVL.

V is TRBV5-5 and J is TRBJ1-6; maybe TRBD1 (6 bases). Trimming left V 4 bases short and J 7 bases short, with 12 bases between. Germline CDR1 is SGHKS and CDR2 is YYEKEE (reference sequence). This CDR3 has 14 amino acids. For the CDR3, the DNA is TGTGCCAGCAGCGAGTGGACAGAAAATTCACCCCTCCACTTT. It translates to CASSEWTENSPLHF.

As for this clone: A read error may account for a junction end that differs from germline. V is TRBV7-7 and J is TRBJ2-5; D is uncertain. Germline V gene lookup returns CDR1 SSHAT and CDR2 FNYEAQ (reference sequence). This CDR3 has 14 amino acids. The CDR3, as DNA: TGTGCTAGCAGCTTTCGGGTTGACGGAGAGACCCAGTACTTC. Translation: CASSFRVDGETQYF.

V and J are TRBV28 and TRBJ2-7; 8 bases match TRBD1. There are 14 residues in the CDR3. With 10 bases clipped from V and 3 bases from J, the junction kept 11 bases outside the gene matches. Germline values: CDR1 MDHEN, CDR2 SYDVKM. CDR3 region: CATKLDRAGYEQYF. The DNA of the CDR3 is TGTGCCACGAAACTGGACAGGGCCGGCTACGAGCAGTACTTC.

This chain joins TRBV28 and TRBJ1-1; TRBD1 is a possible D gene (5 bases). Deletions cut 10 bases from V and 1 base from J, with 13 bases between. The CDR3 loop spans 13 amino acids. Per germline, CDR1 MDHEN and CDR2 SYDVKM. CDR3: CATRPGQNTEAFF. In DNA form, the CDR3 reads TGTGCCACCCGGCCAGGACAGAACACTGAAGCTTTCTTT.

The J gene is TRBJ1-2, the V gene TRBV9; a weak D match, TRBD1 (6 bases). The length of the CDR3 is 13 residues. Trimming removed 4 bases at V and 6 bases at J, with 13 bases between. The germline CDR1 and CDR2 sequences are SGDLS and YYNGEE. DNA for the CDR3: TGTGCCAGCAGCAAACAGGGTAGGGATGGCTACACCTTC. This gives the protein CASSKQGRDGYTF. The full variable domain, its missing parts supplied by reference TRBV9 and TRBJ1-2, is DSGVTQTPKHLITATGQRVTLRCSPRSGDLSVYWYQQSLDQGLQFLIQYYNGEERAKGNILERFSAQQFPDLHSELNLSSLELGDSALYFCASSKQGRDGYTFGSGTRLTVV.